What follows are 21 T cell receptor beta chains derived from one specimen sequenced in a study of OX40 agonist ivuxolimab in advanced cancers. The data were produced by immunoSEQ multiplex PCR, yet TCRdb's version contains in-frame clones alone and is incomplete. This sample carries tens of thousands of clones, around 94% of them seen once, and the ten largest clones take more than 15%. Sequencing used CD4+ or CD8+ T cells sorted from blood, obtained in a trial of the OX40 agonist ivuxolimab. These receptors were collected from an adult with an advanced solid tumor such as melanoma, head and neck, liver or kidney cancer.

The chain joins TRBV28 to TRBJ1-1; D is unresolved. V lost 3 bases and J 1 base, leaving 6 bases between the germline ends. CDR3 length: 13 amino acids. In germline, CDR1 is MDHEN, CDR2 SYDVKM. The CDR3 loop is CASSFLENTEAFF. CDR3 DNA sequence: TGTGCCAGCAGTTTCCTGGAGAACACTGAAGCTTTCTTT.

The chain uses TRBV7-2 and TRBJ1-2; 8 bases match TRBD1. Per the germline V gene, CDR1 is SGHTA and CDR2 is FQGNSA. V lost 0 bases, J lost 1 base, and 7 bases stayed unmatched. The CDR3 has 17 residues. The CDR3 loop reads CASSLAGQDPGNYGYTF. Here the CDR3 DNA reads TGTGCCAGCAGCTTAGCGGGACAGGACCCCGGTAACTATGGCTACACCTTC.

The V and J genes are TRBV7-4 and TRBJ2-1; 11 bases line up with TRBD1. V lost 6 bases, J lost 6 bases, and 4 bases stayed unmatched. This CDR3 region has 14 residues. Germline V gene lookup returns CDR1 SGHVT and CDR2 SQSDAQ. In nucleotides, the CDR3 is TGTGCCAGCAGAGCCGGGACAGGGGGCAATGAGCAGTTCTTC. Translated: CASRAGTGGNEQFF. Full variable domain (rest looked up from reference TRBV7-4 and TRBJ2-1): GAGVSQSPRYKVAKRGRDVALRCDSISGHVTLYWYRQTLGQGSEVLTYSQSDAQRDKSGRPSGRFSAERPERSVSTLKIQRTEQGDSAVYLCASRAGTGGNEQFFGPGTRLTVL.

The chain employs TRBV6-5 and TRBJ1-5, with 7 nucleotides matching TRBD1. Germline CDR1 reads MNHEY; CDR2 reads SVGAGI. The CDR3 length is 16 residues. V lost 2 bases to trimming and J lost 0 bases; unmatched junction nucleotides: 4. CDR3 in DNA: TGTGCCAGCAGTTACACAGGGGATTATAGCAATCAGCCCCAGCATTTT. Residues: CASSYTGDYSNQPQHF.

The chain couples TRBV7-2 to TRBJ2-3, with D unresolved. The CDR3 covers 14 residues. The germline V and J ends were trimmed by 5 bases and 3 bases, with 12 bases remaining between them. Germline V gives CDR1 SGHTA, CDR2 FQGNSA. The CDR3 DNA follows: TGTGCCAGCAGCCCTTGGCCCGGGACAGATACGCAGTATTTT. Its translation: CASSPWPGTDTQYF.

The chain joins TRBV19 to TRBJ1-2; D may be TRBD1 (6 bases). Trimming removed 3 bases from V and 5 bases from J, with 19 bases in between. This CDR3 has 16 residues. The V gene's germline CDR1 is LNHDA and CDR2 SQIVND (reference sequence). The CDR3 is CASSMVGDIRGYGYTF. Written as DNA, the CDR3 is TGTGCCAGTAGTATGGTTGGGGACATCCGGGGATATGGCTACACCTTC.

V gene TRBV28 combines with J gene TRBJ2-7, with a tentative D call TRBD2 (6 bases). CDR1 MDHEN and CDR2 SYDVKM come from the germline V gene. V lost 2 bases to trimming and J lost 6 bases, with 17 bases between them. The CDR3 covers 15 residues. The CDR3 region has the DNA TGTGCCAGCAGTTTACGGCGGGGAGCGGCCCCCGAGCAGTACTTC. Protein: CASSLRRGAAPEQYF.

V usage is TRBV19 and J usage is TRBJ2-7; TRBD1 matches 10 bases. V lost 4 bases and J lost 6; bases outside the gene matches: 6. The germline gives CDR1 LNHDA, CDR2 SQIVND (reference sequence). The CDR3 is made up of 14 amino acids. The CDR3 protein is CASSTPGTGVEQYF. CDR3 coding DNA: TGTGCCAGTAGTACCCCCGGGACAGGGGTCGAGCAGTACTTC.

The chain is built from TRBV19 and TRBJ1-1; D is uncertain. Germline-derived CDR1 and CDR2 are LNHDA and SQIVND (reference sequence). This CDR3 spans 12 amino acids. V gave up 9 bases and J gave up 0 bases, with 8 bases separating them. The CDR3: CASGVLNTEAFF. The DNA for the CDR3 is TGTGCCAGCGGCGTCTTGAACACTGAAGCTTTCTTT.

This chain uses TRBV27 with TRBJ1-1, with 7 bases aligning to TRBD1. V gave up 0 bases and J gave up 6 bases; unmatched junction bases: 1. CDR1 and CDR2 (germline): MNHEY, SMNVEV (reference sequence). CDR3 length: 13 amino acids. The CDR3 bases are TGTGCCAGCAGTTTATCGGGGACAGCTGAAGCTTTCTTT. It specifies CASSLSGTAEAFF.

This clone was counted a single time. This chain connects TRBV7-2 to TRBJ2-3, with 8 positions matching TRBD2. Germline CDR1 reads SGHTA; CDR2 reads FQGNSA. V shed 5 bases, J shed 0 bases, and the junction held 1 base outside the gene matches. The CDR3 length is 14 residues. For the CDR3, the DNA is TGTGCCAGCAGCCCTAGCGGGAGCACAGATACGCAGTATTTT. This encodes CASSPSGSTDTQYF.

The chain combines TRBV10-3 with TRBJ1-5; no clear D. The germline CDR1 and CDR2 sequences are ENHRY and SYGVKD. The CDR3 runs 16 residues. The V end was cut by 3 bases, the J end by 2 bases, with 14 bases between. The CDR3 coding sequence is TGTGCCATCAGTGATATGAAGGGTATTGGCAATCAGCCCCAGCATTTT. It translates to CAISDMKGIGNQPQHF.

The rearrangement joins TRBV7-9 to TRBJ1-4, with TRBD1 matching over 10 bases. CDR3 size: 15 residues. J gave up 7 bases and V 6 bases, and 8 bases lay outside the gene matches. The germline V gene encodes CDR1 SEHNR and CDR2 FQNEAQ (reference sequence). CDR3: CASRHPGQGSEKLFF. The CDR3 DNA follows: TGTGCCAGCAGACACCCGGGACAGGGGAGTGAAAAACTGTTTTTT.

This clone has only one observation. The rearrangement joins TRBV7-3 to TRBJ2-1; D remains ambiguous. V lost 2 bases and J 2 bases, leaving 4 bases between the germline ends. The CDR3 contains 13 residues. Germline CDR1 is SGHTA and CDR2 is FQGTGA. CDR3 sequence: CASSLLTYNEQFF. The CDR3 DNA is TGTGCCAGCAGCTTATTGACCTACAATGAGCAGTTCTTC. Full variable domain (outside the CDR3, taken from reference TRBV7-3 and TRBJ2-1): GAGVSQTPSNKVTEKGKYVELRCDPISGHTALYWYRQSLGQGPEFLIYFQGTGAADDSGLPNDRFFAVRPEGSVSTLKIQRTERGDSAVYLCASSLLTYNEQFFGPGTRLTVL.

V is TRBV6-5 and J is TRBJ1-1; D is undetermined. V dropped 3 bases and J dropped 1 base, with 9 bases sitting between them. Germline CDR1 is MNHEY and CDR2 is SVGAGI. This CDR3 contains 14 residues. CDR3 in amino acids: CASSYRQENTEAFF. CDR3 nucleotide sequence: TGTGCCAGCAGTTATAGGCAGGAGAACACTGAAGCTTTCTTT.

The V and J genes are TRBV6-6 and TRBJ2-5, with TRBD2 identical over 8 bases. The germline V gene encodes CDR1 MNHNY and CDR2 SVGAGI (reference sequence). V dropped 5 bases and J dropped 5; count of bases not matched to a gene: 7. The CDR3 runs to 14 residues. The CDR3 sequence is CASSAAGDGETQYF. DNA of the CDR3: TGTGCCAGCAGTGCAGCGGGAGATGGGGAGACCCAGTACTTC.

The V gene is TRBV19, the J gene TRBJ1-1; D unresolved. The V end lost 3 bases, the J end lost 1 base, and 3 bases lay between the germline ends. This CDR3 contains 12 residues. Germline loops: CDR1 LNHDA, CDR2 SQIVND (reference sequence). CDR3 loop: CASSIWNTEAFF. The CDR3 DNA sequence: TGTGCCAGTAGTATCTGGAACACTGAAGCTTTCTTT.

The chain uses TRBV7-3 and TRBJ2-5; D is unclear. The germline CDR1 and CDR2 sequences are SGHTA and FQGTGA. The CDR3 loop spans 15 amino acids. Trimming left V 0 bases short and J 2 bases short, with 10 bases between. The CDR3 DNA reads TGTGCCAGCAGCTTAACGGTCGGCAGTCAAGAGACCCAGTACTTC. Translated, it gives CASSLTVGSQETQYF.

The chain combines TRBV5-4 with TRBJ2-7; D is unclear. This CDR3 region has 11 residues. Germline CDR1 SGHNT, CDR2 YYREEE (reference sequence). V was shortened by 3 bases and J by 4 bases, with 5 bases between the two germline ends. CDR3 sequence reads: CASSSDYEQYF. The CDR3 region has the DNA TGTGCCAGCAGCTCCGATTACGAGCAGTACTTC.

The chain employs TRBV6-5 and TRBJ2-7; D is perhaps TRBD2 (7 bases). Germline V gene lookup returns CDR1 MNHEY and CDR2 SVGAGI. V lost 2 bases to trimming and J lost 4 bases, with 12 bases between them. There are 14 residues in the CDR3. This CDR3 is CASSYVGGQYEQYF. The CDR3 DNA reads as TGTGCCAGCAGTTACGTGGGGGGGCAGTACGAGCAGTACTTC.

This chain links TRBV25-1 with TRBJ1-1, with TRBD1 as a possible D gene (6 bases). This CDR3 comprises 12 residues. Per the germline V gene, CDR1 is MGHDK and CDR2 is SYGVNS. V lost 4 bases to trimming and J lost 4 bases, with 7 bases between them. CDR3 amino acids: CASSGGGTEAFF. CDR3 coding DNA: TGTGCCAGCAGTGGAGGGGGCACTGAAGCTTTCTTT.